This TCR beta chain appears in the sequencing data of a study of blood T cell repertoires in COVID-19. Clones were read by immunoSEQ multiplex PCR, and TCRdb kept only the in-frame ones, dropping some. The sample includes roughly 500,000 clones, roughly 89% of them seen just once. The CDR3 runs 12 residues. Germline CDR1 is PRHDT and CDR2 is FYEKMQ (reference sequence). Trimming left V 1 base short and J 8 bases short, with 8 bases between. The sequenced material came from peripheral blood. This receptor was identified in a man between 18 and 29 years old with COVID-19, enrolled during active disease. This chain joins TRBV13 and TRBJ1-2; D not certain. The CDR3 nucleotides read TGTGCCAGCAGCTTAGAAGCGGGAGGCTACACCTTC. Translation gives CASSLEAGGYTF.